The 16 T cell receptor beta chains below come from one sample, sequenced in a study of identical twins. TCRdb reprocessed the 5' RACE reads via MiXCR and lists one record per CDR3 protein. Here the sample spans around 300,000 distinct CDR3 sequences, 6.5% to 9.5% being singletons. These same records also appear under a second study, on yellow fever vaccine responses in identical twins.

Input material: memory (CD45RO+) T cells sorted from blood. The receptor set was obtained from a woman in her late teens or twenties in good health.

The CDR3 DNA reads TGTGCCAGCAGCCCTGGGGCAGGGAACACCGGGGAGCTGTTTTTT. It is translated as CASSPGAGNTGELFF. This sequence joins TRBV11-2 and TRBJ2-2, with D possibly TRBD1 on 5 matching bases. V was shortened by 5 bases and J by 1 base, with 11 bases between the two germline ends. This CDR3 contains 15 residues. Germline CDR1 SGHAT, CDR2 FQNNGV.

This clonotype was detected a few times. This chain connects TRBV6-1 to TRBJ1-2, with D hard to call. The CDR3 runs to 15 residues. Trimming pared 6 bases from V and 8 bases from J, leaving 22 bases between. Germline V gives CDR1 MNHNS, CDR2 SASEGT. This chain's CDR3 is CASSLTRGGLEGYTF. The CDR3 nucleotides read TGTGCCAGCAGCCTCACCCGGGGAGGTTTGGAAGGCTACACCTTC.

J is TRBJ2-2 and V is TRBV9; D remains unclear. The germline gives CDR1 SGDLS, CDR2 YYNGEE. V was shortened by 4 bases and J by 4 bases, with 17 bases between the two germline ends. The CDR3 has 16 amino acids. The CDR3 DNA reads as TGTGCCAGCAGCTCTCCGGGTGGTGGCAGCACCGGGGAGCTGTTTTTT. Translating it yields CASSSPGGGSTGELFF. Supplemented by reference TRBV9 and TRBJ2-2, the full variable domain reads DSGVTQTPKHLITATGQRVTLRCSPRSGDLSVYWYQQSLDQGLQFLIQYYNGEERAKGNILERFSAQQFPDLHSELNLSSLELGDSALYFCASSSPGGGSTGELFFGEGSRLTVL.

The V and J genes are TRBV5-1 and TRBJ2-1; 10 nucleotides match TRBD1. Germline V CDR1 and CDR2: SGHRS, YFSETQ. J gave up 8 bases and V 2 bases, and 13 bases lay outside the gene matches. The CDR3 covers 17 residues. The CDR3 here is CASSFSLPGQGLYEQFF. Here the CDR3 DNA reads TGCGCCAGCAGCTTCTCGTTACCGGGACAGGGGTTGTATGAGCAGTTCTTC.

This clonotype was recorded at least ten times. This rearrangement joins TRBV5-1 to TRBJ2-1, with 9 bases fitting TRBD2. The CDR3 runs to 16 residues. CDR1 and CDR2 from the germline V gene are SGHRS and YFSETQ. The ends lost 4 bases at V and 10 bases at J; junction bases unmatched: 15. The CDR3: CASSPNSGLAPIEQFF. The CDR3 nucleotides read TGCGCCAGCAGCCCAAACTCGGGACTAGCCCCAATCGAGCAGTTCTTC.

This clonotype was seen ten or more times. V and J are TRBV19 and TRBJ2-6; D call uncertain. Trimming removed 7 bases from V and 3 bases from J, with 7 bases in between. The CDR3 is made up of 13 amino acids. CDR1 is LNHDA and CDR2 is SQIVND in the germline V gene (reference sequence). The CDR3 nucleotides read TGTGCCAGTACATCCCTTGGGGCCAACGTCCTGACTTTC. Translated: CASTSLGANVLTF.

The V gene is TRBV6-1, the J gene TRBJ2-7; 10 bases agree with TRBD1. The CDR3 is 14 amino acids. Per germline, CDR1 MNHNS and CDR2 SASEGT. V was pared by 6 bases and J by 6 bases, with 8 bases of the junction left unmatched. The chain's CDR3 is CASRKDRGQGEQYF. Written as DNA, the CDR3 is TGTGCCAGCAGAAAAGACAGGGGGCAAGGCGAGCAGTACTTC.

The chain employs TRBV29-1 and TRBJ2-1, with 12 positions matching TRBD2. V gave up 5 bases and J gave up 4 bases; unmatched junction bases: 9. The germline CDR1 and CDR2 sequences are SQVTM and ANQGSEA. CDR3 size: 16 residues. CDR3: CSVTRSGTSGYNEQFF. CDR3 nucleotides: TGCAGCGTTACCAGGTCCGGGACTAGCGGGTACAATGAGCAGTTCTTC.

This sequence joins TRBV20-1 and TRBJ1-1; D gene ambiguous. The ends were cut back, 6 bases at V and 1 base at J, with 9 bases in the middle. Germline V gene lookup returns CDR1 DFQATT and CDR2 SNEGSKA (reference sequence). The CDR3 covers 12 residues. CDR3 loop: CSAFHTNTEAFF. For the CDR3, the DNA is TGCAGTGCCTTCCATACGAACACTGAAGCTTTCTTT.

This clonotype has a count of ten or more. V is TRBV25-1 and J is TRBJ2-6; no definite D call. V was pared by 2 bases and J by 0 bases, with 5 bases between. Per germline, CDR1 MGHDK and CDR2 SYGVNS. This CDR3 region has 15 residues. This CDR3 reads CASSEKSSGANVLTF. CDR3 DNA: TGTGCCAGCAGTGAAAAGAGCTCTGGGGCCAACGTCCTGACTTTC.

This clonotype was recorded a few times. The J gene is TRBJ2-7, the V gene TRBV20-1; weak D call: TRBD1 (6 bases). CDR3 length: 15 amino acids. CDR1 DFQATT and CDR2 SNEGSKA come from the germline V gene (reference sequence). The V gene lost 0 bases and the J gene lost 3 bases, with 15 bases spanning the gap. CDR3 region: CSARDLTGPHYEQYV. In DNA, the CDR3 is TGCAGTGCTAGAGATCTTACAGGGCCGCACTACGAGCAGTACGTC.

The table lists this clonotype with many counts. V is TRBV10-3 and J is TRBJ2-2, with D perhaps matching TRBD1 or TRBD2 (5 bases each). With 3 bases removed from V and 7 bases from J, the gap between germline ends came to 18 bases. Germline V gene sequence: CDR1 ENHRY, CDR2 SYGVKD. The CDR3 has 16 residues. The CDR3, as DNA: TGTGCCATCAGTGAACGCAGGGAGTCCCCCAACGGGGAGCTGTTTTTT. Translation gives CAISERRESPNGELFF.

This clonotype was recorded at least ten times. The gene calls are TRBV6-2 or TRBV6-3 and TRBJ1-5; 8 nucleotides match TRBD1. The germline V gene encodes CDR1 MNHEY and CDR2 SVGEGT. The CDR3 consists of 16 residues. V was pared by 5 bases and J by 0 bases, with 6 bases of the junction left unmatched. CDR3 region: CASSHGQGNSNQPQHF. Written as DNA, the CDR3 is TGTGCCAGCAGTCACGGACAGGGCAATAGCAATCAGCCCCAGCATTTT.

A few counts support this clonotype. This chain uses TRBV20-1 with TRBJ2-3; 8 nucleotides align to TRBD2. CDR3 length: 16 residues. Germline V gene lookup returns CDR1 DFQATT and CDR2 SNEGSKA (reference sequence). With 2 bases clipped from V and 4 bases from J, the junction kept 11 bases outside the gene matches. CDR3 amino acids: CSARSDRGGRADTQYF. Here the CDR3 DNA reads TGCAGTGCTAGATCGGATCGGGGGGGCCGGGCAGATACGCAGTATTTT.

This clonotype has only a few counts. The genes are TRBV20-1 and TRBJ1-1; possibly TRBD1 for D (5 bases). The CDR3 loop spans 15 amino acids. Looked up from germline, CDR1 is DFQATT and CDR2 is SNEGSKA (reference sequence). The V end was cut by 5 bases, the J end by 0 bases, with 16 bases between. The DNA of the CDR3 is TGCAGTGCTCCGGGGGGGGGTTCTATGAACACTGAAGCTTTCTTT. It translates to CSAPGGGSMNTEAFF.

This clonotype came up a few times. The chain links TRBV6-5 to TRBJ2-7, with 9 bases matching TRBD1. The length of the CDR3 is 14 residues. The V gene end was trimmed by 4 bases and the J gene end by 4 bases; junction bases not matched to a gene: 5. Germline V gene lookup returns CDR1 MNHEY and CDR2 SVGAGI. The CDR3: CASSWLGQGYEQYF. The CDR3 DNA reads as TGTGCCAGCAGTTGGTTGGGACAGGGATACGAGCAGTACTTC.